This entry features one T cell receptor beta chain sequence. These data are taken from a study of blood T cell repertoires in COVID-19. Study overall: Sites in the United States, Italy and Spain provided acute and convalescent COVID-19 samples. PBMCs, B-cell-depleted T cells, or T cells were the source of the cDNA or gDNA that made up the material.

Per the original methods: By means of reference gene primer amplification, nucleated cell counts were estimated. This table comes from immunoSEQ multiplex PCR, and its TCRdb copy is limited to in-frame clones, with some not included. V, J and clone size were drawn from that table, and D and trimming were deduced from the DNA. In the table there are approximately 170,000 clones, approximately 84% of which are singletons. The V gene end was trimmed by 1 base and the J gene end by 2 bases; junction bases not matched to a gene: 1. The CDR3 runs 14 residues. The germline V gene has CDR1 MGHRA and CDR2 YSYEKL.

V gene TRBV4-1 combines with J gene TRBJ1-1, with 7 bases fitting TRBD1. The sample consisted of peripheral blood. The TCR comes from a man in his forties who had recovered from COVID-19. The CDR3 spells CASSQGDRNTEAFF. CDR3 in DNA: TGCGCCAGCAGCCAAGGGGACAGAAACACTGAAGCTTTCTTT.